The 14 T cell receptor beta chains below were found in one sample sequenced in a study of T cells in localized non-small cell lung cancer. Using immunoSEQ multiplex PCR, the repertoire was profiled, and TCRdb retains in-frame clones only, with some absent. Among over 15,000 clones listed, under 85% were seen once. The sequences come from peripheral blood, collected before any cancer treatment. Every receptor here comes from a female donor older than 55 with stage I lung adenocarcinoma.

This chain links TRBV19 with TRBJ2-7; no clear D gene. Germline V gives CDR1 LNHDA, CDR2 SQIVND (reference sequence). With 6 bases removed from V and 3 bases from J, the gap between germline ends came to 18 bases. The CDR3 loop spans 15 amino acids. The CDR3 here is CASRVTADMIYEQYF. The CDR3 DNA sequence: TGTGCCAGTAGAGTGACGGCAGACATGATCTACGAGCAGTACTTC.

The chain joins TRBV7-8 to TRBJ2-1; D might be TRBD2 (7 bases). Germline loops: CDR1 SGHVS, CDR2 FQNEAQ. With 4 bases removed from V and 10 bases from J, the gap between germline ends came to 23 bases. There are 16 residues in the CDR3. In nucleotides, the CDR3 is TGTGCCAGCAGCTCTCCCGGGCGGGGGCCTCAGGGCGAGCAGTTCTTC. This codes for CASSSPGRGPQGEQFF. The full variable domain, its missing parts supplied by reference TRBV7-8 and TRBJ2-1, is GAGVSQSPRYKVAKRGQDVALRCDPISGHVSLFWYQQALGQGPEFLTYFQNEAQLDKSGLPSDRFFAERPEGSVSTLKIQRTQQEDSAVYLCASSSPGRGPQGEQFFGPGTRLTVL.

The CDR3 loop reads CASSVIAQYF. The CDR3 DNA sequence: TGTGCCAGCAGCGTTATCGCCCAGTACTTC. This chain joins TRBV9 and TRBJ2-5; D not resolved. Looked up from germline, CDR1 is SGDLS and CDR2 is YYNGEE. The CDR3 sequence is 10 residues long. Trimming removed 2 bases at V and 9 bases at J, with 5 bases between.

Of note for this clone: The same CDR3 also results from other DNA sequences found in this sample. The rearrangement uses TRBV5-1 and TRBJ2-7; D unresolved. Germline CDR1 is SGHRS and CDR2 is YFSETQ. This CDR3 has 13 residues. V was shortened by 4 bases and J by 2 bases, with 10 bases between the two germline ends. The CDR3 nucleotides read TGCGCCAGCAGCCCTGACCCTCCCTACGAGCAGTACTTC. Amino acids: CASSPDPPYEQYF.

The chain links TRBV4-1 to TRBJ2-5, with a possible D match to TRBD2 (6 bases). Deletions cut 1 base from V and 1 base from J, with 10 bases between. The CDR3 has 15 amino acids. Germline loops: CDR1 MGHRA, CDR2 YSYEKL. This chain's CDR3 is CASSQGAGLQETQYF. CDR3 coding DNA: TGCGCCAGCAGCCAAGGGGCGGGGCTCCAAGAGACCCAGTACTTC.

This chain joins TRBV10-3 and TRBJ1-2; TRBD1 aligns across 7 bases. V lost 9 bases, J lost 3 bases, and 16 bases stayed unmatched. There are 16 residues in the CDR3. CDR1 is ENHRY, CDR2 SYGVKD, per germline. For the CDR3, the DNA is TGTGCCATAGGGGGCGCCGGGCACCGGTTGGACTATGGCTACACCTTC. Amino acid sequence: CAIGGAGHRLDYGYTF.

The genes are TRBV7-9 and TRBJ2-2; possibly TRBD1 for D (6 bases). CDR1 is SEHNR, CDR2 FQNEAQ, per germline (reference sequence). The V end was cut by 2 bases, the J end by 4 bases, with 11 bases between. The CDR3 has 15 amino acids. CDR3 coding DNA: TGTGCCAGCAGCTTACTGGGGGCGCCCACCGGGGAGCTGTTTTTT. Protein: CASSLLGAPTGELFF. Filled out from reference TRBV7-9 and TRBJ2-2, the complete variable domain reads DTGVSQNPRHKITKRGQNVTFRCDPISEHNRLYWYRQTLGQGPEFLTYFQNEAQLEKSRLLSDRFSAERPKGSFSTLEIQRTEQGDSAMYLCASSLLGAPTGELFFGEGSRLTVL.

The chain is built from TRBV5-1 and TRBJ2-1, with D possibly TRBD1 on 5 matching bases. The ends were cut back, 1 base at V and 7 bases at J, with 15 bases in the middle. CDR1 and CDR2 from the germline V gene are SGHRS and YFSETQ. The CDR3 length is 15 residues. CDR3 sequence reads: CASSLSAGSSNEQFF. DNA of the CDR3: TGCGCCAGCAGCTTGTCGGCAGGGTCTTCAAATGAGCAGTTCTTC.

V usage is TRBV7-2 and J usage is TRBJ1-1, with TRBD1 matching over 9 bases. Germline CDR1 and CDR2: SGHTA and FQGNSA. This CDR3 region has 15 residues. The V and J ends lost 5 bases and 5 bases, in that order; junction bases with no gene match: 9. CDR3 sequence (DNA): TGTGCCAGCAGCATTATGGGACAGGGAAAGACTGAAGCTTTCTTT. Encoded protein: CASSIMGQGKTEAFF.

This rearrangement joins TRBV6-6 to TRBJ2-6, with D perhaps matching TRBD1 (6 bases). Trimming took off 6 bases at V and 0 bases at J, with 12 bases between the two ends. CDR1 and CDR2 (germline): MNHNY, SVGAGI (reference sequence). The CDR3 runs to 16 residues. The CDR3 DNA sequence: TGTGCCAGCAGCCGGATAGGGGGCTCTGGGGCCAACGTCCTGACTTTC. It is translated as CASSRIGGSGANVLTF.

The gene calls are TRBV7-9 and TRBJ2-2, with no clear D. V lost 3 bases and J lost 0, with 8 bases in between. This CDR3 contains 15 residues. Germline V gene lookup returns CDR1 SEHNR and CDR2 FQNEAQ (reference sequence). The CDR3 sequence is CASSFYVANTGELFF. The CDR3 coding sequence is TGTGCCAGCAGCTTCTATGTGGCGAACACCGGGGAGCTGTTTTTT.

The rearrangement links TRBV5-1 to TRBJ1-1; 7 nucleotides match TRBD1. CDR1 is SGHRS, CDR2 YFSETQ, per germline. The CDR3 has 16 residues. The V and J ends lost 3 bases and 6 bases, in that order; junction bases with no gene match: 14. CDR3 coding DNA: TGCGCCAGCAGCTCCGGACAGGAGGGATTTCAGGCTGAAGCTTTCTTT. It encodes CASSSGQEGFQAEAFF.

The count of this clone is one. J is TRBJ1-2 and V is TRBV7-3; D unresolved. CDR3 length: 14 residues. Trimming left V 5 bases short and J 7 bases short, with 17 bases between. CDR1 is SGHTA and CDR2 is FQGTGA in the germline V gene. For the CDR3, the DNA is TGTGCCAGCAGCCAGGACCTAGGTTATGGTGGCTACACCTTC. It yields the protein CASSQDLGYGGYTF. The variable domain in full, completed from reference TRBV7-3 and TRBJ1-2, reads GAGVSQTPSNKVTEKGKYVELRCDPISGHTALYWYRQSLGQGPEFLIYFQGTGAADDSGLPNDRFFAVRPEGSVSTLKIQRTERGDSAVYLCASSQDLGYGGYTFGSGTRLTVV.

In its sample, this clone was seen a few times. The chain employs TRBV5-1 and TRBJ1-3; D is perhaps TRBD1 (5 bases). The germline CDR1 and CDR2 sequences are SGHRS and YFSETQ. The CDR3 length is 14 residues. V dropped 0 bases and J dropped 9 bases, with 13 bases sitting between them. The CDR3 bases are TGCGCCAGCAGCTTGGGACAGCCAAGAGCCACCATATATTTT. Protein sequence: CASSLGQPRATIYF.